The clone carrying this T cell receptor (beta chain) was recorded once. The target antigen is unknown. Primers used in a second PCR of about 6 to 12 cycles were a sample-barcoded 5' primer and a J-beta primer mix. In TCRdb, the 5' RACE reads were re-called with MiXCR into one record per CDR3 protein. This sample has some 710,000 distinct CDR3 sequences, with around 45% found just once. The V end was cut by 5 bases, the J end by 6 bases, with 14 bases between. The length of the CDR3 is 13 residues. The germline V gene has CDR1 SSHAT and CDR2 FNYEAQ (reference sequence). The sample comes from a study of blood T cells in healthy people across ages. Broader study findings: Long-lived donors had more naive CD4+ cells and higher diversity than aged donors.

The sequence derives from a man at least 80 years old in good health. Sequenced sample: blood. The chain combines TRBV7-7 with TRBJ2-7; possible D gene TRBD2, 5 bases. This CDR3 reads CASSVGRTSEQYF. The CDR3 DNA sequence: TGTGCCAGCAGCGTCGGACGAACTAGCGAGCAGTACTTC.